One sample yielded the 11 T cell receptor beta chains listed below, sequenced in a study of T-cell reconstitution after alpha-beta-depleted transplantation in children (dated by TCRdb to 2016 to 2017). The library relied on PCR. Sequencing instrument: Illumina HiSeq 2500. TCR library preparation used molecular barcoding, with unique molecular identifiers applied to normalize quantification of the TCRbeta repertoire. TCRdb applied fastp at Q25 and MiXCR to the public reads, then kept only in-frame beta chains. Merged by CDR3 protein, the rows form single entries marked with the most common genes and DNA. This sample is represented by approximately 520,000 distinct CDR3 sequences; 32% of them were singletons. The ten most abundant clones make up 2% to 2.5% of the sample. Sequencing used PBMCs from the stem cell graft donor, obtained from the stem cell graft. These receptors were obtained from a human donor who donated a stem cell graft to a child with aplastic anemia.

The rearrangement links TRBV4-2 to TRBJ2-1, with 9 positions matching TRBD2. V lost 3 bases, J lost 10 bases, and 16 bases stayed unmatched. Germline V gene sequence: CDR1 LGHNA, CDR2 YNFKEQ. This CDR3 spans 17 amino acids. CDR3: CASSHSLGTSPLLEQFF. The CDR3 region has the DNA TGTGCCAGCAGCCATTCCCTCGGGACTAGCCCATTGTTGGAGCAGTTCTTC.

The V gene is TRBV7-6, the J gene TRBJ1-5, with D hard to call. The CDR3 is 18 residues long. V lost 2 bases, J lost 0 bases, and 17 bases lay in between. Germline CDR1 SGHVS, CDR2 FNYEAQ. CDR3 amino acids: CASSLIAGSGYSNQPQHF. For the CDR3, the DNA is TGTGCCAGCAGCTTAATAGCAGGTTCGGGCTATAGCAATCAGCCCCAGCATTTT.

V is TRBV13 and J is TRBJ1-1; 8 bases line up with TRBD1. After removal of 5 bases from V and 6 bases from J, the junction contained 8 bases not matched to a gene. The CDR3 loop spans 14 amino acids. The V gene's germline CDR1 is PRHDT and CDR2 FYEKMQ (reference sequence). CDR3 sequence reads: CASSKDRAFAEAFF. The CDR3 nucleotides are TGTGCCAGCAGCAAGGACAGGGCGTTCGCTGAAGCTTTCTTT.

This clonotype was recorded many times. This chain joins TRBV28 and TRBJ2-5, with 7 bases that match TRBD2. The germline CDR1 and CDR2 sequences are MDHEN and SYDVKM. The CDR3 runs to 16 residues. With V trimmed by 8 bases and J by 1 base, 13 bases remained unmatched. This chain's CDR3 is CASALPTASGQETQYF. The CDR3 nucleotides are TGTGCCAGCGCGCTCCCCACAGCTAGCGGCCAAGAGACCCAGTACTTC.

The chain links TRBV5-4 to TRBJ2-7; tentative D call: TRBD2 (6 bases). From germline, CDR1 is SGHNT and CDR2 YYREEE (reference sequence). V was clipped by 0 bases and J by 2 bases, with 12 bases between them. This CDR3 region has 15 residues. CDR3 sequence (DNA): TGTGCCAGCAGCTTGGGCGGGATCGCTCCCTACGAGCAGTACTTC. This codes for CASSLGGIAPYEQYF. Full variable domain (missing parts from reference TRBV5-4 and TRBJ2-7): ETGVTQSPTHLIKTRGQQVTLRCSSQSGHNTVSWYQQALGQGPQFIFQYYREEENGRGNFPPRFSGLQFPNYSSELNVNALELDDSALYLCASSLGGIAPYEQYFGPGTRLTVT.

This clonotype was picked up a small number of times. CDR3 bases: TGTGCCAGCAGTAGGGACTGGACCAACGGGGAGCAGTACTTC. This codes for CASSRDWTNGEQYF. V and J are TRBV28 and TRBJ2-7, with D maybe TRBD2 (6 bases). Deletions cut 5 bases from V and 7 bases from J, with 18 bases between. CDR3 size: 14 residues. Germline assignment: CDR1 MDHEN and CDR2 SYDVKM.

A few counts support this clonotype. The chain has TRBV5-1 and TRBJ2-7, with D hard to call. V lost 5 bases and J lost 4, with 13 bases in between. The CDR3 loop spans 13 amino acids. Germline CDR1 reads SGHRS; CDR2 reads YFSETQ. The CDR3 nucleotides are TGCGCCAGCAGGCTGGCGGCTCCGTACGAGCAGTACTTC. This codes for CASRLAAPYEQYF. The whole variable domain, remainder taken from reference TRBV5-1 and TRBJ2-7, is KAGVTQTPRYLIKTRGQQVTLSCSPISGHRSVSWYQQTPGQGLQFLFEYFSETQRNKGNFPGRFSGRQFSNSRSEMNVSTLELGDSALYLCASRLAAPYEQYFGPGTRLTVT.

CDR3 region: CASASFYDRGSTDTQYF. CDR3 nucleotide sequence: TGTGCCAGCGCATCCTTTTACGACAGGGGGAGCACAGATACGCAGTATTTT. This chain uses TRBV28 with TRBJ2-3; 9 bases agree with TRBD1. Germline V gene data show CDR1 as MDHEN and CDR2 as SYDVKM. The CDR3 is made up of 17 amino acids. The junction had 12 bases not matched to a gene; V was cut back by 8 bases and J by 0 bases. Variable domain in full (rest from reference TRBV28 and TRBJ2-3): DVKVTQSSRYLVKRTGEKVFLECVQDMDHENMFWYRQDPGLGLRLIYFSYDVKMKEKGDIPEGYSVSREKKERFSLILESASTNQTSMYLCASASFYDRGSTDTQYFGPGTRLTVL.

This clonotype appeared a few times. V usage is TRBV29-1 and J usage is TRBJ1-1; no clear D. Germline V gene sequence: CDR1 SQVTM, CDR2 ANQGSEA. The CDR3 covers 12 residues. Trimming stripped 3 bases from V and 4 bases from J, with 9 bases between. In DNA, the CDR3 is TGCAGCGTTGAGGACGAAGCCACTGAAGCTTTCTTT. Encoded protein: CSVEDEATEAFF.

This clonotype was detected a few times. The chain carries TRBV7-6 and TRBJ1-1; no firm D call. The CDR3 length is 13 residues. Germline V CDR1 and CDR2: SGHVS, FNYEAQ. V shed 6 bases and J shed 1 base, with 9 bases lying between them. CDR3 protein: CASRRASNTEAFF. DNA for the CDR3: TGTGCCAGCAGGCGGGCATCGAACACTGAAGCTTTCTTT.

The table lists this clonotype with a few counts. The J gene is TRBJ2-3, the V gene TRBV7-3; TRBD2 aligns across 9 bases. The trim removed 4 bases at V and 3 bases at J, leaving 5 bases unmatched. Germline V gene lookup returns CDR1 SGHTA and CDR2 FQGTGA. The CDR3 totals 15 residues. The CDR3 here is CASSSLAGATDTQYF. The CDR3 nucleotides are TGTGCCAGCAGCTCATTAGCGGGAGCGACAGATACGCAGTATTTT.